These 27 T cell receptor beta chains originate from one sample sequenced in a study of blood T cell repertoires in COVID-19. Method: immunoSEQ multiplex PCR; TCRdb's copy keeps in-frame clones and lacks some. The sample lists about 9,900 clones, approximately 78% occurring once. Specimen: peripheral blood. Source of these receptors: a man in his fifties or sixties with active COVID-19.

J is TRBJ2-3 and V is TRBV27; D remains unclear. The length of the CDR3 is 15 residues. Per germline, CDR1 MNHEY and CDR2 SMNVEV (reference sequence). The V and J ends lost 6 bases and 0 bases respectively, with 13 bases between them. CDR3: CASRIREPSTDTQYF. The CDR3 coding sequence is TGTGCCAGCAGGATACGAGAACCTAGCACAGATACGCAGTATTTT.

The J gene is TRBJ2-6, the V gene TRBV27, with TRBD1 matching 7 bases. V was pared by 4 bases and J by 0 bases, with 6 bases of the junction left unmatched. Per germline, CDR1 MNHEY and CDR2 SMNVEV (reference sequence). This CDR3 contains 17 residues. Here the CDR3 reads CASSYQGQPSGANVLTF. The CDR3 region has the DNA TGTGCCAGCAGTTATCAGGGACAGCCCTCTGGGGCCAACGTCCTGACTTTC. The variable domain in full, with the rest retrieved from reference TRBV27 and TRBJ2-6, is EAQVTQNPRYLITVTGKKLTVTCSQNMNHEYMSWYRQDPGLGLRQIYYSMNVEVTDKGDVPEGYKVSRKEKRNFPLILESPSPNQTSLYFCASSYQGQPSGANVLTFGAGSRLTVL.

V and J are TRBV28 and TRBJ2-3; 7 bases are shared with TRBD1. Germline lookup yields CDR1 MDHEN and CDR2 SYDVKM. This CDR3 comprises 14 residues. Trimming at V came to 4 bases and at J to 1 base, leaving 2 bases not matched to a gene. The CDR3 loop is CASSSTGRTDTQYF. CDR3 DNA: TGTGCCAGCAGTTCGACAGGGCGCACAGATACGCAGTATTTT.

V usage is TRBV5-1 and J usage is TRBJ2-7; TRBD1 matches at 8 bases. This CDR3 has 14 residues. The V gene's germline CDR1 is SGHRS and CDR2 YFSETQ. J lost 7 bases, V lost 0 bases, and 6 bases had no gene match. The CDR3 here is CASSLGTGFREQYF. The DNA of the CDR3 is TGCGCCAGCAGCTTGGGGACAGGGTTCCGGGAGCAGTACTTC.

The rearrangement joins TRBV7-2 to TRBJ2-1; 9 nucleotides agree with TRBD2. Germline V gene sequence: CDR1 SGHTA, CDR2 FQGNSA. This CDR3 is 15 amino acids long. J lost 7 bases, V lost 7 bases, and 11 bases had no gene match. The CDR3 sequence: CASTSRRGGGNEQFF. The CDR3 DNA is TGTGCCAGCACCTCAAGGCGGGGGGGTGGAAATGAGCAGTTCTTC.

V is TRBV28 and J is TRBJ1-4; TRBD1 matches at 7 bases. Per germline, CDR1 MDHEN and CDR2 SYDVKM. With 5 bases clipped from V and 5 bases from J, the junction kept 11 bases outside the gene matches. This CDR3 spans 16 amino acids. CDR3 sequence (DNA): TGTGCCAGCAGTATCGGAACGGGACAGATGAATGAAAAACTGTTTTTT. The encoded protein is CASSIGTGQMNEKLFF.

This chain joins TRBV18 and TRBJ2-1; TRBD1 matches at 9 bases. CDR3 length equals 16 residues. CDR1 and CDR2 from the germline V gene are KGHSH and LQKENI. J was trimmed by 3 bases and V by 3 bases; bases with no gene match: 6. CDR3 nucleotide sequence: TGTGCCAGCTCACCTTCCCAGGGACAGGGCTACAATGAGCAGTTCTTC. Its translation: CASSPSQGQGYNEQFF.

In this sample, this clone turned up a few times. The chain joins TRBV11-1 to TRBJ2-5, with TRBD2 matching 11 bases. CDR1 and CDR2 (germline): SGHAT, FQDESV (reference sequence). This CDR3 contains 16 residues. Trimming cost V 1 base and J 0 bases; bases outside gene matches: 1. The DNA of the CDR3 is TGTGCCAGCAGCTTAGGACTAGCGGGGAACCAAGAGACCCAGTACTTC. Translating gives CASSLGLAGNQETQYF.

The chain combines TRBV10-3 with TRBJ1-1, with 8 bases fitting TRBD1. CDR1 and CDR2 (germline): ENHRY, SYGVKD. The V segment lost 0 bases and the J segment 6 bases; nucleotides outside the gene matches: 6. The CDR3 spans 15 residues. The CDR3 bases are TGTGCCATCAGTGAGTCGGACAGGGCGAAGGCTGAAGCTTTCTTT. Translated: CAISESDRAKAEAFF.

The rearrangement joins TRBV2 to TRBJ1-1, with TRBD1 as a possible D gene (6 bases). Trimming took off 5 bases at V and 1 base at J, with 11 bases between the two ends. Germline V CDR1 and CDR2: SNHLY, FYNNEI. This CDR3 spans 14 amino acids. CDR3 region: CASSPTGPNTEAFF. CDR3 DNA sequence: TGTGCCAGCAGTCCGACAGGACCGAACACTGAAGCTTTCTTT.

The chain combines TRBV11-2 with TRBJ2-7; TRBD2 matches at 7 bases. CDR3 length: 11 amino acids. The J segment lost 9 bases and the V segment lost 1 base, leaving 0 bases of the junction unmatched. Germline V gene sequence: CDR1 SGHAT, CDR2 FQNNGV. CDR3 bases: TGTGCCAGCAGCTTAGCGGGGGGGCAGTACTTC. Translation gives CASSLAGGQYF.

This chain connects TRBV9 to TRBJ2-2, with 7 bases aligning to TRBD1. Losses at the gene ends were 8 bases for V and 7 bases for J; bases not matched to a gene: 11. This CDR3 is 14 amino acids long. The V gene's germline CDR1 is SGDLS and CDR2 YYNGEE. CDR3 sequence (DNA): TGTGCCAGGGTTGGCAGGGGGTCGAACGGGGAGCTGTTTTTT. It yields the protein CARVGRGSNGELFF.

CDR3 protein: CASSYVGQGYSPLHF. The CDR3 nucleotides read TGTGCCAGCAGTTACGTGGGACAGGGGTATTCACCCCTCCACTTT. The rearrangement joins TRBV6-5 to TRBJ1-6; 10 positions agree with TRBD1. Germline V gene lookup returns CDR1 MNHEY and CDR2 SVGAGI. Losses at the gene ends were 2 bases for V and 8 bases for J; bases not matched to a gene: 3. This CDR3 is 15 amino acids long.

The V and J genes are TRBV10-3 and TRBJ2-7, with 11 positions matching TRBD1. The CDR3 is made up of 16 amino acids. V lost 3 bases and J lost 2; bases outside the gene matches: 6. Germline values: CDR1 ENHRY, CDR2 SYGVKD. The CDR3 region has the DNA TGTGCCATCAGTGATCCCACGGGACAGGGGGCCTACGAGCAGTACTTC. Translating gives CAISDPTGQGAYEQYF.

Only a few counts were recorded for this clone. The chain joins TRBV11-2 to TRBJ1-1; 7 bases map to TRBD1. The V gene's germline CDR1 is SGHAT and CDR2 FQNNGV. J lost 11 bases, V lost 0 bases, and 3 bases had no gene match. This CDR3 region has 12 residues. The CDR3 loop reads CASSLETGRAFF. The DNA for the CDR3 is TGTGCCAGCAGCTTAGAGACAGGGAGGGCTTTCTTT.

This clone was seen a single time. V and J are TRBV28 and TRBJ2-2, with 8 positions matching TRBD1. The CDR3 is 15 residues long. CDR1 and CDR2 from the germline V gene are MDHEN and SYDVKM. J gave up 4 bases and V 7 bases, and 8 bases lay outside the gene matches. The CDR3, as DNA: TGTGCCAGCACGAGACGACAGGGGATCACCGGGGAGCTGTTTTTT. Its translation: CASTRRQGITGELFF.

CDR3 coding DNA: TGTGCCAGCAGCCCACCTGACAGGGATGAGCAGTTCTTC. It translates to CASSPPDRDEQFF. The chain carries TRBV7-9 and TRBJ2-1; 7 bases map to TRBD1. Per germline, CDR1 SEHNR and CDR2 FQNEAQ (reference sequence). The CDR3 loop spans 13 amino acids. Trimming took 5 bases from V and 8 from J; bases not matched to a gene: 6.

This chain joins TRBV28 and TRBJ1-6, with 11 bases identical to TRBD1. This CDR3 has 18 amino acids. The trim removed 6 bases at V and 3 bases at J, leaving 10 bases unmatched. Germline CDR1 and CDR2: MDHEN and SYDVKM. The CDR3 nucleotides are TGTGCCAGCAGCATCTACCGGGACAGGGGGTTCTATAATTCACCCCTCCACTTT. Translating gives CASSIYRDRGFYNSPLHF.

The genes are TRBV5-4 and TRBJ2-3; no reliable D call. Germline loops: CDR1 SGHNT, CDR2 YYREEE (reference sequence). Trimming cost V 0 bases and J 1 base, with 3 bases left between them. The CDR3 spans 13 residues. CDR3 amino acids: CASSLAGTDTQYF. The CDR3 DNA is TGTGCCAGCAGCTTGGCGGGCACAGATACGCAGTATTTT.

V usage is TRBV5-1 and J usage is TRBJ1-1; 10 bases match TRBD1. V dropped 0 bases and J dropped 4; count of bases not matched to a gene: 9. The germline CDR1 and CDR2 sequences are SGHRS and YFSETQ. The CDR3 contains 17 residues. CDR3 sequence (DNA): TGCGCCAGCAGCTTGGAGACAGGGGGCAAGGCTAGCACTGAAGCTTTCTTT. This gives the protein CASSLETGGKASTEAFF.

The chain recombines TRBV18 with TRBJ1-1, with D possibly matching TRBD1 (6 bases). The V end was cut by 3 bases, the J end by 3 bases, with 11 bases between. This CDR3 has 14 amino acids. Germline CDR1 KGHSH, CDR2 LQKENI. The DNA for the CDR3 is TGTGCCAGCTCACCCCTGCCAGGGGACACTGAAGCTTTCTTT. Its translation: CASSPLPGDTEAFF.

The J gene is TRBJ2-7, the V gene TRBV10-3; 7 bases are a match to TRBD1. The CDR3 is 14 residues long. J lost 6 bases, V lost 1 base, and 6 bases had no gene match. CDR1 ENHRY and CDR2 SYGVKD come from the germline V gene. The DNA for the CDR3 is TGTGCCATCAGTGAGTTGGGACAGTCCGGCGAGCAGTACTTC. Translation: CAISELGQSGEQYF.

In its sample, this clone was seen a few times. The chain links TRBV15 to TRBJ2-7; D not certain. The length of the CDR3 is 13 residues. CDR1 is LNHNV, CDR2 YYDKDF, per germline (reference sequence). Deletions cut 0 bases from V and 7 bases from J, with 10 bases between. In nucleotides, the CDR3 is TGTGCCACCAGCAGAGACGGTGGTTGGGAGCAGTACTTC. It codes for CATSRDGGWEQYF.

This clone showed up just once. The chain uses TRBV6-5 and TRBJ1-1; D is possibly TRBD1 (6 bases). Deletions cut 8 bases from V and 0 bases from J, with 16 bases between. Germline V gene lookup returns CDR1 MNHEY and CDR2 SVGAGI. This CDR3 has 15 residues. CDR3 DNA: TGTGCCAGCGGACCTACAGGGTATCTGAACACTGAAGCTTTCTTT. Protein sequence: CASGPTGYLNTEAFF.

The CDR3 nucleotides are TGTGCCAGTAGTATCCGGGACAGGCGACTGGGCATCGTTAGCAATCAGCCCCAGCATTTT. Translating it yields CASSIRDRRLGIVSNQPQHF. The chain carries TRBV19 and TRBJ1-5; the match to TRBD1 covers 8 bases. CDR3 length: 20 residues. Germline V gives CDR1 LNHDA, CDR2 SQIVND (reference sequence). V lost 3 bases and J lost 0; bases outside the gene matches: 16.

The chain has TRBV2 and TRBJ1-6, with D maybe TRBD1 (6 bases). CDR1 and CDR2 (germline): SNHLY, FYNNEI. V gave up 9 bases and J gave up 5 bases, with 11 bases separating them. The CDR3 totals 13 residues. For the CDR3, the DNA is TGTGCCAGAAGGACAGAAAATAATTCACCCCTCCACTTT. The encoded protein is CARRTENNSPLHF.

Relative to its sample, this clone is medium-sized. The CDR3 region is CASSALWTEAFF. CDR3 sequence (DNA): TGTGCCAGCAGTGCGTTGTGGACTGAAGCTTTCTTT. The V gene is TRBV28, the J gene TRBJ1-1, with D uncertain. This CDR3 region has 12 residues. Germline V gene data show CDR1 as MDHEN and CDR2 as SYDVKM. The V end was cut by 5 bases, the J end by 5 bases, with 9 bases between.